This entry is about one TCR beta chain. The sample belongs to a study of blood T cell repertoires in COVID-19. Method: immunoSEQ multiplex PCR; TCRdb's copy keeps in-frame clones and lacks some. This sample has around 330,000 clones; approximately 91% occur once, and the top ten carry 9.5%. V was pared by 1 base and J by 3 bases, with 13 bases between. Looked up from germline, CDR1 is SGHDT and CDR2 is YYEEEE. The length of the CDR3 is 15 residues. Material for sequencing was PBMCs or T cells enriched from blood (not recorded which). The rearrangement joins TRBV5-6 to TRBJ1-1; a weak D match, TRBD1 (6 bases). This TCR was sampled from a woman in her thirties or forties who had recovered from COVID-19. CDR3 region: CASSLIPQGHTEAFF. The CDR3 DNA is TGTGCCAGCAGCTTGATCCCACAGGGCCACACTGAAGCTTTCTTT.